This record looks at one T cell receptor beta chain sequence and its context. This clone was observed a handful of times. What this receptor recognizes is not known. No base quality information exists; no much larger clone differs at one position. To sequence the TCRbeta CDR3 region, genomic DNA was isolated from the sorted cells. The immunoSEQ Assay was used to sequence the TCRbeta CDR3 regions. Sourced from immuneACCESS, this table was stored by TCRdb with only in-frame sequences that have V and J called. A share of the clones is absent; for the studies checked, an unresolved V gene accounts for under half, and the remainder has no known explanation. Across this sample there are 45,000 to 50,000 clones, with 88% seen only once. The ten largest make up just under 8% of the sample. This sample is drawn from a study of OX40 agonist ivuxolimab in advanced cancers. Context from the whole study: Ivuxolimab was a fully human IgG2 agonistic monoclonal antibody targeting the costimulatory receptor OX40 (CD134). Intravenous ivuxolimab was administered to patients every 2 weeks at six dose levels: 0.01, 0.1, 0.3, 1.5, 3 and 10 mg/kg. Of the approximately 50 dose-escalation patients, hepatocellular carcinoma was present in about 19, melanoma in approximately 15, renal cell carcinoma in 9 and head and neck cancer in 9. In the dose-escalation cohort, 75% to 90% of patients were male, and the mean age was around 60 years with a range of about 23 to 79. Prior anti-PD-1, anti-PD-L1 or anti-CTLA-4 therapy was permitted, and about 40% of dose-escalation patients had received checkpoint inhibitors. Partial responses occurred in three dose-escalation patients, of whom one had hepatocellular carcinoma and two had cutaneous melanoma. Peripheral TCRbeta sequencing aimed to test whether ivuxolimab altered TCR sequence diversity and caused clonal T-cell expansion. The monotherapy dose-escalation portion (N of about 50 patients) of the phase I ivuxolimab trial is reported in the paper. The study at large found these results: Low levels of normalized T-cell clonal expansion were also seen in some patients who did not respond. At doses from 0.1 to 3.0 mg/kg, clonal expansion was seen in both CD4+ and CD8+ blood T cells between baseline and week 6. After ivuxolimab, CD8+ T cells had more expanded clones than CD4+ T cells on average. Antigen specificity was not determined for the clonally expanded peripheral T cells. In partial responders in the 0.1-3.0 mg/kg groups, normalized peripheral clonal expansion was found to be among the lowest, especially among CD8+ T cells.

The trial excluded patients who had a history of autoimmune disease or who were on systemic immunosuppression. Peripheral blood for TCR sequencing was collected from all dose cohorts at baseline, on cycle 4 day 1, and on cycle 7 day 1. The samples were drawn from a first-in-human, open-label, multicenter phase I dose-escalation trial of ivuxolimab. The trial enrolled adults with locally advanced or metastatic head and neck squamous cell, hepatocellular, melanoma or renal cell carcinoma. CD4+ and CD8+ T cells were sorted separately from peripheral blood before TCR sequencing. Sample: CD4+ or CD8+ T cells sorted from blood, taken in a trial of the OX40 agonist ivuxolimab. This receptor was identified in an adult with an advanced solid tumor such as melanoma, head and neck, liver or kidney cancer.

The CDR3 region has the sequence CAISESSGSSTDTQYF. The base sequence is TGTGCCATCAGTGAGTCATCGGGGTCTAGCACAGATACGCAGTATTTT. The chain is encoded by TRBV10-3 joined to TRBJ2-3, and perhaps TRBD2 as D gene, on 5 matching bases. V drops 0 bases and J drops 0 bases, leaving 10 bases in between. CDR1 is given as ENHRY and CDR2 as SYGVKD, both from the germline V gene. Its CDR3 holds 16 amino acids, cysteine through phenylalanine. Only the CDR3 portion is preserved as DNA: 48 bases, with reading frame beginning at the first base.